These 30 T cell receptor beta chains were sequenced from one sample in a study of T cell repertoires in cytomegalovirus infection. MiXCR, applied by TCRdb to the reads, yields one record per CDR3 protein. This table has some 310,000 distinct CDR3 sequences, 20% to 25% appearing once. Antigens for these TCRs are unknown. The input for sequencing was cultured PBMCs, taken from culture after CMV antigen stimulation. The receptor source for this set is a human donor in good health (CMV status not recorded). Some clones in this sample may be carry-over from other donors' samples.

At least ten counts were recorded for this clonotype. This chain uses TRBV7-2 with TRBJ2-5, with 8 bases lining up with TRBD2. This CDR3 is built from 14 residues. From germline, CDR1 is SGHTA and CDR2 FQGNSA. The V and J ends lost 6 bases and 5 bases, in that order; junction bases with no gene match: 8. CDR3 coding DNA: TGTGCCAGCAGAAACGGACTAGCCGGGGAGACCCAGTACTTC. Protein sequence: CASRNGLAGETQYF.

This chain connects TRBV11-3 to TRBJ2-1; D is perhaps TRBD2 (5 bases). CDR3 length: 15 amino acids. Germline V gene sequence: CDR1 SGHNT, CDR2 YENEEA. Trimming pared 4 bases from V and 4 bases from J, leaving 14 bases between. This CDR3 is CASSSSGNPYNEQFF. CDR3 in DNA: TGTGCCAGCAGCTCATCCGGGAACCCTTACAATGAGCAGTTCTTC.

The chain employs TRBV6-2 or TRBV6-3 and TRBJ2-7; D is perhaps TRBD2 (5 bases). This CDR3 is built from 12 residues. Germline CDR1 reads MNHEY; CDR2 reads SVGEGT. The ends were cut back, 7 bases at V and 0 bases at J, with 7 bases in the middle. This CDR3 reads CASTGNSYEQYF. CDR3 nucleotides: TGTGCCAGCACGGGAAACTCCTACGAGCAGTACTTC.

This chain's CDR3 is CASEGGSPYNEQFF. Written as DNA, the CDR3 is TGTGCCTCCGAAGGCGGGAGCCCCTACAATGAGCAGTTCTTC. The J gene is TRBJ2-1, the V gene TRBV7-9, with 7 bases identical to TRBD2. This CDR3 region has 14 residues. After removal of 11 bases from V and 2 bases from J, the junction contained 9 bases not matched to a gene. CDR1 SEHNR and CDR2 FQNEAQ come from the germline V gene (reference sequence).

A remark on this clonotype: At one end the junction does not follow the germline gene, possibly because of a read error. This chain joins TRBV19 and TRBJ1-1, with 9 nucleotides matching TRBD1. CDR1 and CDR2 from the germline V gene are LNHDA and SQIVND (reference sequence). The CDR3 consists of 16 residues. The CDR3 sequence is CASTRRLGQGNIEAFF. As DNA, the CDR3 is TGTGCCAGTACCAGACGACTCGGACAGGGGAACATTGAAGCTTTCTTT. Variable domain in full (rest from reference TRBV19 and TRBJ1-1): DGGITQSPKYLFRKEGQNVTLSCEQNLNHDAMYWYRQDPGQGLRLIYYSQIVNDFQKGDIAEGYSVSREKKESFPLTVTSAQKNPTAFYLCASTRRLGQGNIEAFFGQGTRLTVV.

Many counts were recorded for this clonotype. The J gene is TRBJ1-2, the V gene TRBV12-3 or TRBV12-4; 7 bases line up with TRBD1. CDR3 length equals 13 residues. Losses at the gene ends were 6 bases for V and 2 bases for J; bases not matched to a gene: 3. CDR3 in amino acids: CASREGQNYGYTF. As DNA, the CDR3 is TGTGCCAGCAGGGAGGGACAGAACTATGGCTACACCTTC.

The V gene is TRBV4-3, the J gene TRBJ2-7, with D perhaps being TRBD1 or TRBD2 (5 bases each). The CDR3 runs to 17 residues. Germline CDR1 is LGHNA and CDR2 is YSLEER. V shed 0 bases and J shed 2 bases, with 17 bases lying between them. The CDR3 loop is CASSQDYSGTVAYEQYF. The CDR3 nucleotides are TGCGCCAGCAGCCAAGATTACTCTGGGACGGTGGCCTACGAGCAGTACTTC.

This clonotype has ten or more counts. The CDR3 DNA follows: TGTGCCAGCAGCCGGACTAGTGTGGGGGATACGCAGTATTTT. Translation: CASSRTSVGDTQYF. The V gene is TRBV7-2, the J gene TRBJ2-3, with 7 bases lining up with TRBD2. Germline V CDR1 and CDR2: SGHTA, FQGNSA. The CDR3 is made up of 14 amino acids. Trimming cost V 5 bases and J 6 bases; bases outside gene matches: 8.

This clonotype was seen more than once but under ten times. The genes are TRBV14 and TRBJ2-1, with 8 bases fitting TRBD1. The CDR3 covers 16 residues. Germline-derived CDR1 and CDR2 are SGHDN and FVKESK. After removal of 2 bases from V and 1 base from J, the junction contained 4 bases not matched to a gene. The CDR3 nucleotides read TGTGCCAGCAGCCAATCTCGACAGGGGTCCTACAATGAGCAGTTCTTC. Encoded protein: CASSQSRQGSYNEQFF. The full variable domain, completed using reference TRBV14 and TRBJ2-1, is EAGVTQFPSHSVIEKGQTVTLRCDPISGHDNLYWYRRVMGKEIKFLLHFVKESKQDESGMPNNRFLAERTGGTYSTLKVQPAELEDSGVYFCASSQSRQGSYNEQFFGPGTRLTVL.

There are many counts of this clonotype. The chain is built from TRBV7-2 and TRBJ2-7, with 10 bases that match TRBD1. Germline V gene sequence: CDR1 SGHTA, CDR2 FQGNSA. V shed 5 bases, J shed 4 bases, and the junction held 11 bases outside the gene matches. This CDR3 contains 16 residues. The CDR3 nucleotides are TGTGCCAGCAGCGTTGGCCCCCGGGACAGGGGATACGAGCAGTACTTC. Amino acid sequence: CASSVGPRDRGYEQYF.

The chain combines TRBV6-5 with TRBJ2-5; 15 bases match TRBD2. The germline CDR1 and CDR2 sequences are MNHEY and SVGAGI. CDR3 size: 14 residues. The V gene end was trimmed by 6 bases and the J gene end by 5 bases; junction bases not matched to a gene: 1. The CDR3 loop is CASRGLAGGETQYF. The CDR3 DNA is TGTGCCAGCAGGGGACTAGCGGGAGGCGAGACCCAGTACTTC.

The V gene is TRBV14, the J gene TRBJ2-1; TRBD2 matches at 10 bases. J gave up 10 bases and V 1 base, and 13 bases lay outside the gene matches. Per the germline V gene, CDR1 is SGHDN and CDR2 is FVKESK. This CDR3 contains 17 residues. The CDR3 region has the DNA TGTGCCAGCAGCCAAGTTCGAGCGGGAGGGCTTCTCGGCGAGCAGTTCTTC. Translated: CASSQVRAGGLLGEQFF.

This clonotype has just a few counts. CDR3 nucleotides: TGCAGTGCTAGAAGCGGGACAGATAATTCACCCCTCCACTTT. Translation gives CSARSGTDNSPLHF. The chain recombines TRBV20-1 with TRBJ1-6, with 7 bases identical to TRBD1. Unmatched junction bases numbered 3, after V lost 2 bases and J lost 5 bases. This CDR3 contains 14 residues. Per the germline V gene, CDR1 is DFQATT and CDR2 is SNEGSKA (reference sequence).

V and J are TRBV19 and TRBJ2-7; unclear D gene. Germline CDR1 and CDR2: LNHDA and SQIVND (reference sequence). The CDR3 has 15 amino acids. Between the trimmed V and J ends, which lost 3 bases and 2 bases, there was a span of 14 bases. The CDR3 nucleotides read TGTGCCAGTAGTATTGGTCAGCCTCGGACCTACGAGCAGTACTTC. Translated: CASSIGQPRTYEQYF.

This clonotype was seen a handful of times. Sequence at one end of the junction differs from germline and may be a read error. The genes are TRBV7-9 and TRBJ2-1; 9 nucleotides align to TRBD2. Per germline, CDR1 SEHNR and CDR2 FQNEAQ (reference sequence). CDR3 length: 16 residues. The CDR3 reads CASTLGWGLAYNEQFF. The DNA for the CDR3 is TGTGCCAGCACCTTAGGGTGGGGACTAGCTTACAATGAGCAGTTCTTC.

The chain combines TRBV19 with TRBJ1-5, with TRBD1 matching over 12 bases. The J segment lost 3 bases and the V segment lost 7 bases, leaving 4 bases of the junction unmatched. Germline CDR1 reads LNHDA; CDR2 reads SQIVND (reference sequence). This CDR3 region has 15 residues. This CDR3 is CASTGTGGNNQPQHF. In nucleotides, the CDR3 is TGTGCCAGTACTGGGACAGGGGGCAACAATCAGCCCCAGCATTTT.

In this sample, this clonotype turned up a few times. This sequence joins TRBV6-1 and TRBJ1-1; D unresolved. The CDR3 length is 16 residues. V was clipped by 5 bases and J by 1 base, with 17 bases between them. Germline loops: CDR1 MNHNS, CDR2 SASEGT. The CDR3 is CASSSTGPPPNTEAFF. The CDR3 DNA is TGTGCCAGCAGTTCTACCGGGCCCCCGCCGAACACTGAAGCTTTCTTT.

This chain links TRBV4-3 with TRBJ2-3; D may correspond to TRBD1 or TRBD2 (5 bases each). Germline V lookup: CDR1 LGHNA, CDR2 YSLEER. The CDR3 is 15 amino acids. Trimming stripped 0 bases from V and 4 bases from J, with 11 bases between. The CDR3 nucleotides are TGCGCCAGCAGCCAAGACGAGGGGCGCCCAGATACGCAGTATTTT. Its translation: CASSQDEGRPDTQYF.

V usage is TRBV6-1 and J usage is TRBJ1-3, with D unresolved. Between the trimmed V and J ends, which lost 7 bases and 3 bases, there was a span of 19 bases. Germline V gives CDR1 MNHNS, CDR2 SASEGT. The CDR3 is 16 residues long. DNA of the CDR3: TGTGCCAGCAACACCCTCCTCAGCGGGTTTGGAAACACCATATATTTT. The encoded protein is CASNTLLSGFGNTIYF.

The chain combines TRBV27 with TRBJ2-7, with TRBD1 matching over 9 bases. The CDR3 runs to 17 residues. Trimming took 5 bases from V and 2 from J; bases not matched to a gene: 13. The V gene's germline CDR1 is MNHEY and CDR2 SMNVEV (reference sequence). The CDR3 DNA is TGTGCCAGCAGTCCATACTCCGACAGGGGGATGCCCTACGAGCAGTACTTC. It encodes CASSPYSDRGMPYEQYF.

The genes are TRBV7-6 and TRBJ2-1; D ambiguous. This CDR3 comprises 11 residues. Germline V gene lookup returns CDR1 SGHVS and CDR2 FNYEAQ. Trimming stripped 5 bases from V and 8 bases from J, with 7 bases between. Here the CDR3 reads CASSVTYEQFF. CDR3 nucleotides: TGTGCCAGCAGCGTTACTTATGAGCAGTTCTTC. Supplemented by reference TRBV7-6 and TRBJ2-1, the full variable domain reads GAGVSQSPRYKVTKRGQDVALRCDPISGHVSLYWYRQALGQGPEFLTYFNYEAQQDKSGLPNDRFSAERPEGSISTLTIQRTEQRDSAMYRCASSVTYEQFFGPGTRLTVL.

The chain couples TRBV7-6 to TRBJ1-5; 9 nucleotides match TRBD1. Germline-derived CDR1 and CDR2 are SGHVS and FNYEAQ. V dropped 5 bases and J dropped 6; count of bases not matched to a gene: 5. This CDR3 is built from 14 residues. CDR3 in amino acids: CASSRDRATQPQHF. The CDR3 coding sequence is TGTGCCAGCAGCCGGGACAGGGCGACTCAGCCCCAGCATTTT.

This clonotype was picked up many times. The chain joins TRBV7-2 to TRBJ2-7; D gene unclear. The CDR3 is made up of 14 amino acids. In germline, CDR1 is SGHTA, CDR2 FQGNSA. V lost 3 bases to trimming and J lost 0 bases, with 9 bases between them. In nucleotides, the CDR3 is TGTGCCAGCAGCTTGGGTCCGGGCTCCTACGAGCAGTACGTC. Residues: CASSLGPGSYEQYV.

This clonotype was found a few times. This chain's CDR3 is CASSMFRGGGNTGELFF. DNA of the CDR3: TGTGCCAGTAGTATGTTCCGAGGTGGCGGCAACACCGGGGAGCTGTTTTTT. This chain connects TRBV19 to TRBJ2-2; D call uncertain. With 3 bases removed from V and 2 bases from J, the gap between germline ends came to 16 bases. Germline lookup yields CDR1 LNHDA and CDR2 SQIVND (reference sequence). The CDR3 consists of 17 residues.

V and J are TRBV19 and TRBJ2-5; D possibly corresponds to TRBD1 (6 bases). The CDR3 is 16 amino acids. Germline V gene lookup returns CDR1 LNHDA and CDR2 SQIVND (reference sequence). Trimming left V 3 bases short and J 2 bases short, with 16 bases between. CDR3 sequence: CASSIDGMRGQETQYF. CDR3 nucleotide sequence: TGTGCCAGTAGTATTGATGGTATGAGGGGGCAAGAGACCCAGTACTTC.

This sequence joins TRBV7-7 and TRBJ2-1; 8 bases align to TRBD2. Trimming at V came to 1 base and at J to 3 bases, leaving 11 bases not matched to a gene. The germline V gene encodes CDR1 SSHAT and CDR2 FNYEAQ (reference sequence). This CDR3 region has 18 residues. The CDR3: CASSLGGAAGVHYNEQFF. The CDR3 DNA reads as TGTGCCAGCAGCTTAGGGGGGGCAGCGGGAGTGCACTACAATGAGCAGTTCTTC.

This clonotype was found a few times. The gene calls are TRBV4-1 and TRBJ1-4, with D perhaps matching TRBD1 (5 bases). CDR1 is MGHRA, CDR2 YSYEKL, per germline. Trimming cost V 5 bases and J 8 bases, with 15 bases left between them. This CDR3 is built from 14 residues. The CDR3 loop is CASSSEGVTEKLFF. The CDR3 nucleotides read TGCGCCAGCAGCTCAGAAGGGGTCACGGAAAAACTGTTTTTT.

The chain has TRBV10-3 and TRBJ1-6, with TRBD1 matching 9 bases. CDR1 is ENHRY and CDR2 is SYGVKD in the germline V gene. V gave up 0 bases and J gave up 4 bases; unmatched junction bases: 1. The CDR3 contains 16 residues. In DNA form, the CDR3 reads TGTGCCATCAGTGAGTCGGGACAGGGATATAATTCACCCCTCCACTTT. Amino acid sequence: CAISESGQGYNSPLHF.

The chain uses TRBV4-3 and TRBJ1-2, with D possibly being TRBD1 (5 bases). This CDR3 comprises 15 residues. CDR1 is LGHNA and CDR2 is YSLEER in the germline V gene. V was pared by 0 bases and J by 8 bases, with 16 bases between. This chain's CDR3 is CASSQDGARGGGYTF. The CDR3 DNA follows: TGCGCCAGCAGCCAAGACGGGGCCCGTGGCGGCGGCTACACCTTC.

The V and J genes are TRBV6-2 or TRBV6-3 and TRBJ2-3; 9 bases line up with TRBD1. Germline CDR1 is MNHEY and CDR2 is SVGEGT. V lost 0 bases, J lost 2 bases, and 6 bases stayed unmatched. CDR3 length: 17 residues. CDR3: CASSYSRTGVLTDTQYF. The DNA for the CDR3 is TGTGCCAGCAGTTACTCCCGGACAGGGGTTCTCACAGATACGCAGTATTTT.